One TCR beta chain is described in this entry. No antigen is known for it. Base qualities are missing; no much larger clone stands one base away. Libraries were prepared through the immunoSEQ multiplex PCR assay. For the multiplex PCR, a mixture combining 60 forward primers for TCR Vbeta segments and 13 reverse primers for TCR Jbeta segments was used. A multiplex PCR assay on genomic DNA amplified the CDR3 region of rearranged TCR beta genes. Amplified TCR beta libraries were sequenced as 87-base-pair reads on the Illumina HiSeq System. As for the original processing: A later analysis counted 75 million to 100 million unique TCR beta chains across the roughly 700 repertoires, and 9 million to 14 million of these chains were shared by at least two donors. Raw reads were error-corrected and collapsed into unique sequences by a nearest-neighbor algorithm in which closely related sequences were merged to remove PCR and sequencing errors. Alignment of CDR3 sequences to IMGT reference sequences was used to assign V, D and J gene segments. For a sequence to be retained, at least a six-nucleotide match to both a V gene segment and a J gene segment was required. A rearrangement was called productive if the CDR3 had no stop codons and remained in frame with V and J, and every other rearrangement was called non-productive. Following IMGT convention, CDR3 was defined as the stretch from the second conserved V-encoded cysteine to the conserved J-encoded phenylalanine. In an earlier analysis of around 600 of the donors, sequences lacking an unambiguous match to a single V gene segment were excluded. In an earlier analysis of 587 of the donors, V segments were called functional above 56.7% productive rearrangements and were called segregating when the between-donor standard deviation exceeded 5%. A statistical classification framework was built for diagnosing cytomegalovirus status from the catalog of TCR beta chain sequences. In a later analysis, V and J genes were assigned by comparing TCR nucleotide sequences against IMGT/GENE-DB human TR gene sequences. A later analysis assigned CDR3 sequences and most-parsimonious VDJ recombination scenarios with the TCRdist pipeline. In a later analysis, each TCR beta chain was defined by its CDR3 amino acid sequence together with its V-gene family, and reads without a unique V-gene family were excluded. A later analysis removed several hundred highly shared, low-generation-probability nucleotide sequences to deal with suspected cross-contamination and a sequencing artifact. For each public chain, a later analysis derived a clonal expansion index from normalized ranks of inferred template counts within each repertoire. Generation probabilities in a later analysis came from a VDJ recombination model fitted to out-of-frame rearrangements, and those results were checked against IGoR. In a later analysis, TCR-TCR, TCR-HLA and TCR-CMV co-occurrence was scored with hypergeometric tests, and a repertoire-size bias correction was applied to TCR pairs. A later analysis estimated false discovery rates by permuting HLA or CMV assignments 20 times. A later analysis grouped co-occurring TCRs with DBSCAN, adding TCRdist sequence similarity when clustering within HLA-allele-positive subsets. For co-occurrence clustering, repertoires with fewer than 30,000 or more than 120,000 public chains were excluded, along with five repertoires with anomalous nucleotide sharing. This immuneACCESS table, as held by TCRdb, lists in-frame sequences with V and J called but not all clones. Of the missing ones, under half trace to an unresolved V gene in checked studies; the others have no known cause. D and trimming were read from the DNA, whereas the V and J calls and clone size are those reported in that table. For this sample the table gives about 200,000 clones, of which roughly 80% were detected only once. Jointly, the top ten make up 5.5% to 7.5% of the sample.

These data are taken from a study of cytomegalovirus exposure and HLA in healthy donors (dated by TCRdb to about 2017). Background for the entire study: An earlier analysis of fewer than 750 of the donors reported 276 Gb of sequence data and about 120 million unique TCR beta sequences obtained from about 180 million T cells. An early release covering roughly 640 HLA-typed donors comprised about 290 gigabases of sequencing data and around 80 million unique TCR sequences. The genetic ancestry cluster associated with self-reported Caucasian donors included roughly 84% of the roughly 400 genotyped donors. The aim of the study was to test whether cataloging public T cell receptors could identify signatures of past pathogen exposure. The T cell repertoires of 550 to 850 subjects were profiled by immunosequencing and related to cytomegalovirus serostatus. In addition to the first cohort of 666 subjects, a separate validation cohort of 130 or so different subjects was used. To predict cytomegalovirus infection status, the study brought together high-throughput TCR immunosequencing, statistical association of individual TCRs with disease status, and machine learning. A later analysis re-analyzed previously published TCR beta repertoires from approximately 670 donors and added high-resolution HLA genotyping to study TCR occurrence patterns. The later analysis used no new phenotypic data to find candidate immune exposures, relying instead on TCR beta sequences and their occurrence across donors. An earlier analysis of around 640 of the donors used high-throughput TCR beta sequencing to judge whether each TCR beta V gene segment behaved as functional or pseudogenic. Donor age, sex, ethnicity and CMV serostatus were collected together with the repertoire data. Genome-wide SNP genotypes for about 55% of the 666 donors were used in a later genetic analysis, which treated that subset as a discovery cohort. All discovery cohort repertoires had been generated using a single sequencing platform. HLA typing covered class I and class II loci at four-digit resolution. Typing coverage varied by locus: roughly 620-640 donors for A, B, C, DRB1 and DQB1; roughly 500 for DQA1; about 590 for DPA1; 450 to 480 for DPB1. Four or five DR-DQ haplotypes were handled as single units for association and clustering, since linkage in the cohort was strong. Among some 400 genotyped donors of the cohort, an average of roughly 230,000 unique TCR beta nucleotide sequences was sequenced per donor, of which roughly 18% were non-productive. General conclusions and limits of the study: HLA typing was unavailable for some donors at each locus, so association tests used only the typed subset. In vitro tests confirmed that three of the cytomegalovirus-associated TCR beta chains recognize cytomegalovirus antigens. According to the authors, the approach could potentially be generalized to other disease states and immunological phenotypes. Presence/absence analyses assumed roughly uniform sequencing depth across donors, an assumption that may not hold. The 87-base-pair reads could not distinguish some IMGT-functional V segments, including TRBV6-2 and TRBV6-3, so those segments were excluded. Across donors, most TCR sequences were observed very rarely, whereas some public TCRs were present in many individuals. Most CMV-associated TCR beta chains appeared to be HLA-restricted in a later analysis, and the HLA associations seemed to be driven largely by CMV exposure. For the cohort, immune exposure information was limited to CMV serostatus. Roughly 15 rarely observed V segments, including chromosome 9 orphons, were excluded from the earlier analysis of almost 600 of the donors because counts were too low. A later analysis found that TCR association rates varied across HLA loci, with DRB1 alleles showing the most associated TCRs and HLA-C alleles the fewest. The classifier was reported to diagnose cytomegalovirus status with high specificity and sensitivity in both the original cohort and the validation cohort. Several of the top co-occurrence clusters appeared to be linked to parvovirus B19, influenza, CMV and Epstein-Barr virus, according to a later analysis. In an earlier analysis of fewer than 700 of the donors, most TCR beta V segments appeared in productive rearrangements about 87% or about 30% of the time, broadly matching IMGT annotations. In the study, about 150 TCR beta chains were listed as associated with cytomegalovirus. Only TCR beta chains were sequenced in this cohort, and the absence of alpha or paired-chain data limited detectable features. In a later genetic analysis, a missense DCLRE1C variant was associated with V-gene and J-gene trimming of TCR beta chains, and the association was replicated in an independent cohort. A group of highly shared sequence variants was considered likely to be a technical artifact of the sequencing pipeline. Linkage disequilibrium might explain the correlated functional status among segregating V segments, but an unknown experimental factor could not be excluded. Specific HLA alleles were associated with 18,000 or so TCR beta sequences at a false discovery rate of 0.05 in a later analysis. When HLA alleles, especially DR and DQ, strongly co-occurred, attributing TCR associations to individual alleles was difficult. In a later analysis, HLA-associated TCR beta chains showed more clonal expansion and lower generation probabilities than non-associated chains that were equally common. A further reported finding was that TCR beta sequences accurately predicted the HLA-A and HLA-B alleles for most subjects in the first cohort. A later genetic analysis reported fewer N-insertions in productive TCRs among donors in an Asian-associated ancestry cluster than the roughly 620-donor mean.

The cohort comprised around 700 healthy bone marrow donors. All cohort members were sampled while nominally healthy, although unrecorded immune exposures were likely present. The donor tested CMV seropositive and was one of the 289 seropositive cohort members. A peripheral blood sample was collected from each donor, and TCR beta sequencing was performed on peripheral blood mononuclear cells. Genomic DNA was extracted from the blood cell samples with the Qiagen DNeasy Blood Extraction Kit. From the germline V gene, CDR1 is SGDLS and CDR2 is YYNGEE. The CDR3 sequence holds 16 residues, the cysteine and phenylalanine included. Here the CDR3 DNA is all that survives: 48 bases in frame from base 1. V is pruned by 0 bases and J by 6 bases, leaving 7 bases of the junction without a gene match.

The origin of this receptor is a woman aged 45-60 years in good health and CMV-seropositive. The chain is assembled from TRBV9 and TRBJ2-1; a stretch of 9 junction bases matches TRBD2. Sequencing used PBMCs. CDR3 loop: CASSVEVAGERNEQFF. The DNA sequence is as follows: TGTGCCAGCAGCGTAGAAGTAGCGGGAGAACGCAATGAGCAGTTCTTC. Beyond the CDR3, the reference TRBV9 and TRBJ2-1 genes provide the residues; the full variable domain reads: DSGVTQTPKHLITATGQRVTLRCSPRSGDLSVYWYQQSLDQGLQFLIQYYNGEERAKGNILERFSAQQFPDLHSELNLSSLELGDSALYFCASSVEVAGERNEQFFGPGTRLTVL.